A single T cell receptor beta chain is shown here with its context. Its specificity is not known. This entry is derived from a study of OX40 agonist ivuxolimab in advanced cancers. Study-level information: Dose-escalation patients' cancers were hepatocellular carcinoma, melanoma, renal cell or head and neck cancer.

CDR1 is MGHDK and CDR2 is SYGVNS in the germline V gene. The CDR3 covers 14 residues. Trimming at V came to 7 bases and at J to 2 bases, leaving 4 bases not matched to a gene. Some clones are missing from TCRdb's copy, which holds only in-frame ones; the method was immunoSEQ multiplex PCR. The table has tens of thousands of clones, 80% seen once. Overall study results and limits: Expanded clones were, on average, more numerous in CD8+ T cells than in CD4+. Antigen specificity of clonally expanded peripheral T cells was not established. Clonal expansion by week 6 occurred in CD4+ and CD8+ blood T cells (at 0.1 to 3.0 mg/kg).

The chain links TRBV25-1 to TRBJ2-1, with 8 bases aligning to TRBD1. Here the sequenced sample was CD4+ or CD8+ T cells sorted from blood, taken in a trial of the OX40 agonist ivuxolimab. The sequence was collected from an adult with an advanced solid tumor such as melanoma, head and neck, liver or kidney cancer. CDR3 sequence: CASTPGQAYNEQFF. Here the CDR3 DNA reads TGTGCCAGCACCCCGGGACAGGCCTACAATGAGCAGTTCTTC.